One TCR beta chain is described in this entry. Authors' analysis steps: Amplification from reference gene primers served as the basis for estimated nucleated cell counts. Measured with immunoSEQ multiplex PCR; TCRdb has only the in-frame clones, and not every one. From that table come the V and J calls and clone size; the DNA was used to work out D and trimming. The sample records roughly 16,000 clones, 85% to 90% being singletons. This record belongs to a study of blood T cell repertoires in COVID-19. The CDR3 runs to 15 residues. Per germline, CDR1 SGHVS and CDR2 FQNEAQ. V lost 1 base and J lost 2, with 11 bases in between.

This TCR was sampled from a human donor with active COVID-19. The donor label of this sample is uncertain. Sequences were obtained from peripheral blood. The rearrangement uses TRBV7-8 and TRBJ1-2; D is perhaps TRBD1 (5 bases). The CDR3 DNA sequence: TGTGCCAGCAGCTTAGGGCCGACAGTCAACTATGGCTACACCTTC. It yields the protein CASSLGPTVNYGYTF.